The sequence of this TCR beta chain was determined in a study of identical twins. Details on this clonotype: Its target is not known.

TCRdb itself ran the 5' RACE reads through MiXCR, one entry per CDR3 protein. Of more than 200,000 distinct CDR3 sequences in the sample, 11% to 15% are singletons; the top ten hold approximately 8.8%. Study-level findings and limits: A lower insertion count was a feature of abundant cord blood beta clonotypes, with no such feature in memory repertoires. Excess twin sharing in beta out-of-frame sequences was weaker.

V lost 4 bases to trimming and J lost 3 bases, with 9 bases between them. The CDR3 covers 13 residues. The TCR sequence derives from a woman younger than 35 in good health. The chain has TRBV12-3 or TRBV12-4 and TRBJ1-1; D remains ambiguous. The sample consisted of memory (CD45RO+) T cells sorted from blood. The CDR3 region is CASSSQRDTEAFF. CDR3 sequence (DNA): TGTGCCAGCAGTTCCCAAAGGGACACTGAAGCTTTCTTT.